The sequence of this TCR beta chain was determined in a study of human T cells and chemical hapten exposure. For the study at large: Weekly diphenylcyclopropenone doses were given to patients' scalps across the approximately 24-week study. Per-sample TCR yield variability stemmed mainly from small pooled library volume differences.

Study-wide points: DPC sensitization produced no change in TCRs with frequency above 1 in 1000.

Indicated time point: patch test 3, about 24 weeks after DPC sensitization. Treatment defined: therapeutic diphenylcyclopropenone sensitization with weekly scalp DPC. Unfractionated whole blood served as the source for total RNA extraction. Trimming stripped 5 bases from V and 11 bases from J, with 15 bases between. The CDR3 contains 12 residues. Germline CDR1 and CDR2: ENHRY and SYGVKD. One entry per CDR3 protein, called by TCRdb with MiXCR from the RACE reads. This sample has some 52,000 distinct CDR3 sequences; 9.9% occur once, and the top ten carry 16%. The table lists this clonotype with many counts. Its antigen is undetermined.

This TCR was recovered from a middle-aged woman with alopecia areata. Some clones in this sample may be carry-over from other donors' samples. Sequenced material: whole blood, taken in connection with sensitization to the hapten diphenylcyclopropenone (DPC). The rearrangement joins TRBV10-3 to TRBJ1-1, with D unclear. CDR3 sequence reads: CAISSVQTPAFF. The CDR3 DNA sequence: TGTGCCATCAGTAGCGTCCAGACCCCCGCTTTCTTT.